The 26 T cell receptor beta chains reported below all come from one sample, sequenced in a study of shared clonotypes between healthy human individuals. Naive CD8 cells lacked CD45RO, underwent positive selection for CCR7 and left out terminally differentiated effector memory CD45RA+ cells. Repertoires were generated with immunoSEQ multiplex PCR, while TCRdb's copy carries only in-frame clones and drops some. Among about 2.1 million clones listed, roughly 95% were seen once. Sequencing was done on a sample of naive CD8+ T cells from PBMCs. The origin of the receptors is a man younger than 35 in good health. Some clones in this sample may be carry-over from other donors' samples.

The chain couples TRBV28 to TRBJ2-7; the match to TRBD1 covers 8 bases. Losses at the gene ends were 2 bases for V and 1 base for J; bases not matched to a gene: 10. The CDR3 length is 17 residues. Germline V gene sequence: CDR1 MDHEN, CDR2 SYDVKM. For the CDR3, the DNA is TGTGCCAGCAGTTTACTTAGATGGGACAGGTGGTCCTACGAGCAGTACTTC. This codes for CASSLLRWDRWSYEQYF.

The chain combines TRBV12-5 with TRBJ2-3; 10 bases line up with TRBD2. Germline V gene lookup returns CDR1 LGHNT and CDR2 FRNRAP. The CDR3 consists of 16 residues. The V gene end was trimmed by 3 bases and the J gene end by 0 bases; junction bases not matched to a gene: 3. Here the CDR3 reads CASGFLAGESTDTQYF. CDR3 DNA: TGTGCTAGTGGTTTTCTAGCGGGAGAGAGCACAGATACGCAGTATTTT.

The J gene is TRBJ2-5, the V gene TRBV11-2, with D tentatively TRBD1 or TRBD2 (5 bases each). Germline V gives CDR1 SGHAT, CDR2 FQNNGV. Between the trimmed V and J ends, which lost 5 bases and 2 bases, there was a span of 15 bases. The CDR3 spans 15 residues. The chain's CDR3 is CASSRLGENQETQYF. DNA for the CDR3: TGTGCCAGCAGCCGGTTAGGGGAGAATCAAGAGACCCAGTACTTC.

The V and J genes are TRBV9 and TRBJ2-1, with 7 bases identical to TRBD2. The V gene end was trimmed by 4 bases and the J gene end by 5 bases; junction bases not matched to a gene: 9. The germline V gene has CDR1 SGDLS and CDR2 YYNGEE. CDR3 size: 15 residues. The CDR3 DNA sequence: TGTGCCAGCAGCCCAGGACTAGGGTGGGACAATGAGCAGTTCTTC. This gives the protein CASSPGLGWDNEQFF.

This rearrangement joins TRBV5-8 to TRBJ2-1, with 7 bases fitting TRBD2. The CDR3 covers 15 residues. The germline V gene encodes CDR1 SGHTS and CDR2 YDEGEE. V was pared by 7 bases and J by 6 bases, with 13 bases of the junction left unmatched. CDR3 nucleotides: TGTGCCAGCGTAATTTGGACGGGAGGCCCCAATGAGCAGTTCTTC. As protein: CASVIWTGGPNEQFF.

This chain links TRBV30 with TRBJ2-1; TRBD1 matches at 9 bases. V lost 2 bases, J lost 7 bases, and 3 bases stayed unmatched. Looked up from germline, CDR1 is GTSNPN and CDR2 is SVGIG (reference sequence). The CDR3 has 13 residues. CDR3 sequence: CAWSPGTGNEQFF. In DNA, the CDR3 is TGTGCCTGGAGTCCTGGGACAGGGAATGAGCAGTTCTTC. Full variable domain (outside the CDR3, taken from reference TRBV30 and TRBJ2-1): SQTIHQWPATLVQPVGSPLSLECTVEGTSNPNLYWYRQAAGRGLQLLFYSVGIGQISSEVPQNLSASRPQDRQFILSSKKLLLSDSGFYLCAWSPGTGNEQFFGPGTRLTVL.

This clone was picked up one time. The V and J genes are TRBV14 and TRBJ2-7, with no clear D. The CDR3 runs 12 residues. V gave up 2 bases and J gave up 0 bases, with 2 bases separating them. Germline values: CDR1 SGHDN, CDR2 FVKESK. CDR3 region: CASSQNSYEQYF. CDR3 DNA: TGTGCCAGCAGCCAAAACTCCTACGAGCAGTACTTC.

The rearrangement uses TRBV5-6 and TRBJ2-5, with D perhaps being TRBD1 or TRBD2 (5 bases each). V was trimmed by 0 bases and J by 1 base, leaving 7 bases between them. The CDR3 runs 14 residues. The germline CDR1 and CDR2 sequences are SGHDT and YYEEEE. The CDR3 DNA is TGTGCCAGCAGCTTGGCGGGGCGCCAAGAGACCCAGTACTTC. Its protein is CASSLAGRQETQYF.

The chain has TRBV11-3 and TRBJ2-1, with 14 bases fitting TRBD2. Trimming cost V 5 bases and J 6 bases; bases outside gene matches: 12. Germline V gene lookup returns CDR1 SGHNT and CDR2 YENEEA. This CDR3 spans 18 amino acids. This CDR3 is CASSVRPGLAGEGNEQFF. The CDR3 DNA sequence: TGTGCCAGCAGCGTAAGACCGGGACTAGCGGGAGAGGGCAATGAGCAGTTCTTC.

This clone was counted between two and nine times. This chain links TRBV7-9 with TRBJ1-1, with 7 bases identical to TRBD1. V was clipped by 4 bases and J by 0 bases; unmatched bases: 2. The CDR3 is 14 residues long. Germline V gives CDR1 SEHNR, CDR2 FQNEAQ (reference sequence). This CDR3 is CASSSDRVNTEAFF. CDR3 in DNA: TGTGCCAGCAGCTCAGACAGGGTGAACACTGAAGCTTTCTTT.

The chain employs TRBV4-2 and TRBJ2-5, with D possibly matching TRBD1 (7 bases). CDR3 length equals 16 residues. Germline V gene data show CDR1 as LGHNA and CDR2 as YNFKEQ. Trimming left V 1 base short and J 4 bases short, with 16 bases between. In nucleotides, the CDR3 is TGTGCCAGCAGCCAAGCTGATGGACAGGAGGGAGAGACCCAGTACTTC. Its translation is CASSQADGQEGETQYF.

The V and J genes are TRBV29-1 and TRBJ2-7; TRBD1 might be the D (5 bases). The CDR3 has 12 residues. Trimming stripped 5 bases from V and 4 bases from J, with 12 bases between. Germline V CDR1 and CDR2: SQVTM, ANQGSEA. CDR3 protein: CSVLQDGYEQYF. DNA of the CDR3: TGCAGCGTTTTACAGGACGGATACGAGCAGTACTTC.

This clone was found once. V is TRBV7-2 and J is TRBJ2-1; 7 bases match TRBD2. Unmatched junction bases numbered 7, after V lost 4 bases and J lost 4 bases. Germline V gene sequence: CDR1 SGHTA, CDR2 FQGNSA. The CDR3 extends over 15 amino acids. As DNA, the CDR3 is TGTGCCAGCAGCTATATAGCGGGCGTGTACAATGAGCAGTTCTTC. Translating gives CASSYIAGVYNEQFF.

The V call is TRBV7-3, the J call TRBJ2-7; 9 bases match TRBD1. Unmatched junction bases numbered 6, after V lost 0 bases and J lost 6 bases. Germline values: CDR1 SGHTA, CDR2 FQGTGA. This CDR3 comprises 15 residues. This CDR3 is CASSLTGTGLSEQYF. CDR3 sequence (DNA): TGTGCCAGCAGCTTAACTGGGACAGGGCTAAGCGAGCAGTACTTC. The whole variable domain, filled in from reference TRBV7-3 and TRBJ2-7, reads GAGVSQTPSNKVTEKGKYVELRCDPISGHTALYWYRQSLGQGPEFLIYFQGTGAADDSGLPNDRFFAVRPEGSVSTLKIQRTERGDSAVYLCASSLTGTGLSEQYFGPGTRLTVT.

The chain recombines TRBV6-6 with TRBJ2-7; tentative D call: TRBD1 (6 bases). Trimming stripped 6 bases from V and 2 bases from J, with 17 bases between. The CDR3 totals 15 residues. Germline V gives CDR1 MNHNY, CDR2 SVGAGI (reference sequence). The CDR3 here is CASSLRTEPTYEQYF. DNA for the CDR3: TGTGCCAGCAGCCTCCGGACAGAACCAACCTACGAGCAGTACTTC.

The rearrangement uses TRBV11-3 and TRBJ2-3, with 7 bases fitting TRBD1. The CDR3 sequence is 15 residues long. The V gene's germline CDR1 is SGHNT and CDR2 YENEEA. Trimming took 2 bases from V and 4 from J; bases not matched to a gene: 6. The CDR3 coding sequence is TGTGCCAGCAGCTTAAGGGAAGGGGGCGCAGATACGCAGTATTTT. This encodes CASSLREGGADTQYF.

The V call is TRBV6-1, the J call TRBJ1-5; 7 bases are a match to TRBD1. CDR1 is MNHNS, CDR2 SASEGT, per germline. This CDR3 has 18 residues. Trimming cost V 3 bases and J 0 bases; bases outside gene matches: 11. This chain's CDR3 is CASSDLYGTVASNQPQHF. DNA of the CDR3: TGTGCCAGCAGTGATTTATATGGGACAGTCGCTAGCAATCAGCCCCAGCATTTT.

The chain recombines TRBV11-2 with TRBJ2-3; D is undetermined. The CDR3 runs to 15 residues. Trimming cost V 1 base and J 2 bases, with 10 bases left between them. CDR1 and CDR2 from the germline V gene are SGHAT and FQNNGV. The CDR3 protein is CASSLGNLLTDTQYF. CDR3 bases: TGTGCCAGCAGCTTAGGCAACTTACTCACAGATACGCAGTATTTT.

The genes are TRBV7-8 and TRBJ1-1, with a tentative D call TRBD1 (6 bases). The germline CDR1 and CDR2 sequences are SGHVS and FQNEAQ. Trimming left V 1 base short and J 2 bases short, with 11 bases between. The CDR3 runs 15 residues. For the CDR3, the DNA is TGTGCCAGCAGCTTAGGCGGGGGCCCCAACACTGAAGCTTTCTTT. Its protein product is CASSLGGGPNTEAFF.

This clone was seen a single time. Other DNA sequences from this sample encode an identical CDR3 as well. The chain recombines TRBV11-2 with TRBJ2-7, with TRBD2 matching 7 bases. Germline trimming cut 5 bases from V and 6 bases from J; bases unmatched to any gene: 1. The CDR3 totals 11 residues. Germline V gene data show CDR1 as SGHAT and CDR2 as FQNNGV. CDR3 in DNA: TGTGCCAGCAGCGGGGGGGGCGAGCAGTACTTC. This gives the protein CASSGGGEQYF.

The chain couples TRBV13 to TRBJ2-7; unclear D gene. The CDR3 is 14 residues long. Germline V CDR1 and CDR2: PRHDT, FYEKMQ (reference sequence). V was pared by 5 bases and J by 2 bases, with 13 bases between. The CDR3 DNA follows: TGTGCCAGCAGCCAATCCCAGGAAACCTACGAGCAGTACTTC. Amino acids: CASSQSQETYEQYF.

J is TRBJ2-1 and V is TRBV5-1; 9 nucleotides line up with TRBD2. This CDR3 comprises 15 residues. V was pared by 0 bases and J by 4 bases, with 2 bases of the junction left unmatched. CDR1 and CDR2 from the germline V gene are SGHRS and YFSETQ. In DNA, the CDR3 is TGCGCCAGCAGCTTGGGACTAGCGGAGTACAATGAGCAGTTCTTC. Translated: CASSLGLAEYNEQFF.

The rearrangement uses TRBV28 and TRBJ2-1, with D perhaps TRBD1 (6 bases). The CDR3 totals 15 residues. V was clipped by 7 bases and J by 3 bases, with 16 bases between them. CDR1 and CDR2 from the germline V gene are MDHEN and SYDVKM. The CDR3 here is CASIEGDRLYNEQFF. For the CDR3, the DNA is TGTGCCAGCATAGAGGGGGATAGGCTCTACAATGAGCAGTTCTTC.

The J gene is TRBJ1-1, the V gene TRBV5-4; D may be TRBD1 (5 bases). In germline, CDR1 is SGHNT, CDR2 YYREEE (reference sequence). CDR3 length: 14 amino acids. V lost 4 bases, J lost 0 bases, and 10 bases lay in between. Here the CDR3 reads CASSGDSLNTEAFF. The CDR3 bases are TGTGCCAGCAGCGGCGACAGCTTGAACACTGAAGCTTTCTTT.

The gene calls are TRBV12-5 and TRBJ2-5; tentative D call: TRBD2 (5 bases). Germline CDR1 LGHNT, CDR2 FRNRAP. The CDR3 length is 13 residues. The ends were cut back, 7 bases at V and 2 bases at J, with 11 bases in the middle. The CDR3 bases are TGTGCTAGTGCCCTGACGGGGCAAGAGACCCAGTACTTC. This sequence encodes CASALTGQETQYF.

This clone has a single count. The CDR3 region has the DNA TGTGCCAGCAGTGAATCCGGGACCGAACCCTTAATCCCCTCCTACGAGCAGTACTTC. The encoded protein is CASSESGTEPLIPSYEQYF. The V call is TRBV6-1, the J call TRBJ2-7; tentatively, D is TRBD1 or TRBD2 (5 bases each). Germline loops: CDR1 MNHNS, CDR2 SASEGT. The V and J ends lost 2 bases and 0 bases respectively, with 23 bases between them. The CDR3 covers 19 residues.